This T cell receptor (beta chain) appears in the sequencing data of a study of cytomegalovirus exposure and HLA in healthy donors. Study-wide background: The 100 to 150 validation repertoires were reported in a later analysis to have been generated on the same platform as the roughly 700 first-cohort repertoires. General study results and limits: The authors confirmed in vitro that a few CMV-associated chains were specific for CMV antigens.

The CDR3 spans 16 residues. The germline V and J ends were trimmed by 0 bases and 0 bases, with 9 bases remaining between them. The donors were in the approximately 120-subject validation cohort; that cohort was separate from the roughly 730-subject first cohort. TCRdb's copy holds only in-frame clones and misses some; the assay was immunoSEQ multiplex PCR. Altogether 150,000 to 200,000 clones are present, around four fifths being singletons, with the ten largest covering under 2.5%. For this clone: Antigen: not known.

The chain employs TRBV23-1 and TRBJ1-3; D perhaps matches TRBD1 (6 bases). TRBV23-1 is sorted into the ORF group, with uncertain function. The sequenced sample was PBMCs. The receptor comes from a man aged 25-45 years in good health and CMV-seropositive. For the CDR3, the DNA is TGCGCCAGCAGTCAATCCCGGACAGTCTCTGGAAACACCATATATTTT. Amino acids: CASSQSRTVSGNTIYF.